This T cell receptor beta chain was retrieved from a study of breast tumors, draining lymph nodes, adjacent tissues. Samples came from axillary lymph nodes draining the breast cancer. Findings and limits, study-wide: Compared with basal-like, luminal-like tumors shared significantly more repertoire with nontumor tissue.

V was pared by 6 bases and J by 6 bases, with 9 bases of the junction left unmatched. The CDR3 length is 15 residues. Germline V gene lookup returns CDR1 DFQATT and CDR2 SNEGSKA (reference sequence). TCRdb called the multiplex PCR reads again in MiXCR, with one record for every CDR3 protein. The table has fewer than 200,000 distinct CDR3 sequences, around a third seen once. At least ten counts were recorded for this clonotype. Its antigen is not known. V and J are TRBV20-1 and TRBJ2-7; 15 bases fit TRBD2. This receptor was taken from a female donor with breast cancer. Some clones in this sample may be carry-over from other donors' samples. Sequencing was performed on axillary lymph node tissue. The CDR3 coding sequence is TGCAGTGCCTGCACCGGGACTAGCGGGAGGATCGAGCAGTACTTC. Translating it yields CSACTGTSGRIEQYF.